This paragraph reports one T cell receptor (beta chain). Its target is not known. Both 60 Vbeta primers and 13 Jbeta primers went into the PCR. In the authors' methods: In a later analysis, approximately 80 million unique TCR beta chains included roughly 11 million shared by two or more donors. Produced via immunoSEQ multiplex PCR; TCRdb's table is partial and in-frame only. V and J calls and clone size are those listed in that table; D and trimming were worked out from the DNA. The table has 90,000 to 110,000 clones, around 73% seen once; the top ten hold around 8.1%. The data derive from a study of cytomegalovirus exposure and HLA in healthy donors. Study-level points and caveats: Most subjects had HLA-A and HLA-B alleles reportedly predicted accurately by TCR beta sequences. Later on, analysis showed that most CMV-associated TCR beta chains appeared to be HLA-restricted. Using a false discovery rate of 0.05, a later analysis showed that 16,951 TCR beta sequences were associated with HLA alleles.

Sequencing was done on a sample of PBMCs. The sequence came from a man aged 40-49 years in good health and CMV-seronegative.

The CDR3 DNA sequence: TGTGCTAGTGGTTTGGTACTATTGGGGGCTTACGAGCAGTACTTC. Translating gives CASGLVLLGAYEQYF. The rearrangement joins TRBV12-5 to TRBJ2-7; D may be TRBD1 (6 bases). In germline, CDR1 is LGHNT, CDR2 FRNRAP. This CDR3 contains 15 residues. Trimming stripped 0 bases from V and 4 bases from J, with 13 bases between.